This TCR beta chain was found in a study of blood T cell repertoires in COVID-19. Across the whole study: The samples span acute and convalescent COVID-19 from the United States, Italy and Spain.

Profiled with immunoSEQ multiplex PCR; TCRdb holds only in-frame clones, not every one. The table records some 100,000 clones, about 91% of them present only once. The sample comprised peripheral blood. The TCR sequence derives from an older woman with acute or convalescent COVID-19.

The CDR3 nucleotides are TGTGCCAGCAGTATGATACAGGGGAGCCAGTACTTC. Its protein is CASSMIQGSQYF. This sequence joins TRBV28 and TRBJ2-5; 7 positions agree with TRBD1. Per germline, CDR1 MDHEN and CDR2 SYDVKM. The ends lost 5 bases at V and 10 bases at J; junction bases unmatched: 7. This CDR3 contains 12 residues.